These 15 T cell receptor beta chains share one sample of origin, sequenced in a study of cytomegalovirus exposure and HLA in healthy donors. PCR involved 60 Vbeta and 13 Jbeta primers. The protocol was immunoSEQ multiplex PCR, while the TCRdb copy is restricted to in-frame clones and leaves out a portion. The table lists about 180,000 clones, almost 85% of them singletons. Sequenced material: PBMCs. The source of these receptors is a boy aged 2 to 9 in good health and CMV-seronegative.

The chain has TRBV2 and TRBJ2-7, with TRBD2 identical over 14 bases. J was trimmed by 6 bases and V by 5 bases; bases with no gene match: 6. CDR3 size: 15 residues. Germline V gene data show CDR1 as SNHLY and CDR2 as FYNNEI. The CDR3: CASSRRLAGGSEQYF. The CDR3 bases are TGTGCCAGCAGTAGACGACTAGCGGGAGGGTCCGAGCAGTACTTC.

V gene TRBV18 combines with J gene TRBJ1-5, with 7 bases matching TRBD1. Per germline, CDR1 KGHSH and CDR2 LQKENI. The V segment lost 3 bases and the J segment 7 bases; nucleotides outside the gene matches: 12. The CDR3 loop spans 16 amino acids. CDR3 in amino acids: CASSPESTGPGQPQHF. The CDR3 region has the DNA TGTGCCAGCTCACCGGAATCGACAGGGCCTGGGCAGCCCCAGCATTTT.

The chain uses TRBV10-3 and TRBJ2-1; perhaps TRBD2 as D (6 bases). This CDR3 region has 12 residues. CDR1 ENHRY and CDR2 SYGVKD come from the germline V gene. The V gene lost 10 bases and the J gene lost 2 bases, with 9 bases spanning the gap. Here the CDR3 reads CATSSAYNEQFF. In DNA form, the CDR3 reads TGTGCCACCTCTAGCGCCTACAATGAGCAGTTCTTC.

This clone has only one observation. The chain joins TRBV10-2 to TRBJ1-1, with TRBD1 matching over 7 bases. From germline, CDR1 is WSHSY and CDR2 SAAADI. There are 14 residues in the CDR3. V lost 5 bases to trimming and J lost 1 base; unmatched junction nucleotides: 4. The CDR3, as DNA: TGCGCCAGCAGTTTGACAGGGACGAACACTGAAGCTTTCTTT. Its translation is CASSLTGTNTEAFF.

The count of this clone is one. The chain is built from TRBV30 and TRBJ2-7, with D maybe TRBD2 (7 bases). From germline, CDR1 is GTSNPN and CDR2 SVGIG (reference sequence). Between the trimmed V and J ends, which lost 1 base and 2 bases, there was a span of 15 bases. This CDR3 has 15 amino acids. CDR3 protein: CAWSAPGEGPYEQYF. The CDR3 region has the DNA TGTGCCTGGAGTGCGCCAGGGGAGGGTCCCTACGAGCAGTACTTC.

The CDR3 here is CASSDDRYSNQPQHF. The CDR3 DNA sequence: TGTGCCAGCAGTGACGACAGGTATAGCAATCAGCCCCAGCATTTT. The chain is built from TRBV6-6 and TRBJ1-5; TRBD1 might be the D (6 bases). Germline CDR1 reads MNHNY; CDR2 reads SVGAGI (reference sequence). CDR3 length: 15 residues. V was clipped by 5 bases and J by 0 bases, with 11 bases between them.

V gene TRBV6-5 combines with J gene TRBJ2-7; 8 nucleotides line up with TRBD2. J gave up 2 bases and V 5 bases, and 5 bases lay outside the gene matches. This CDR3 has 14 residues. The germline CDR1 and CDR2 sequences are MNHEY and SVGAGI. Here the CDR3 DNA reads TGTGCCAGCAGTCGACTAGCGACAACCTACGAGCAGTACTTC. Its protein product is CASSRLATTYEQYF.

This chain joins TRBV30 and TRBJ2-5, with TRBD2 identical over 10 bases. Germline V lookup: CDR1 GTSNPN, CDR2 SVGIG (reference sequence). Germline trimming cut 0 bases from V and 5 bases from J; bases unmatched to any gene: 6. CDR3 size: 15 residues. The CDR3 is CAWSVKGLASETQYF. The CDR3 DNA sequence: TGTGCCTGGAGTGTTAAGGGACTAGCGAGCGAGACCCAGTACTTC.

This rearrangement joins TRBV30 to TRBJ1-1, with 8 bases lining up with TRBD1. This CDR3 is built from 14 residues. Unmatched junction bases numbered 7, after V lost 7 bases and J lost 0 bases. Looked up from germline, CDR1 is GTSNPN and CDR2 is SVGIG (reference sequence). Here the CDR3 DNA reads TGTGCCTTTGGCTCAGGGGGCTTGAACACTGAAGCTTTCTTT. It translates to CAFGSGGLNTEAFF.

The CDR3 sequence: CASSLRADYGELFF. Written as DNA, the CDR3 is TGCGCCAGCAGCTTGAGGGCGGACTACGGGGAGCTGTTTTTT. The chain carries TRBV5-1 and TRBJ2-2, with a tentative D call TRBD2 (6 bases). Trimming removed 1 base at V and 7 bases at J, with 11 bases between. From germline, CDR1 is SGHRS and CDR2 YFSETQ. The CDR3 loop spans 14 amino acids.

This clone was counted once. The chain links TRBV2 to TRBJ2-3; D may be TRBD2 (6 bases). Trimming took 4 bases from V and 1 from J, leaving 9 bases between them. The CDR3 extends over 14 amino acids. CDR1 is SNHLY and CDR2 is FYNNEI in the germline V gene. The CDR3 sequence: CASSGPSGTDTQYF. For the CDR3, the DNA is TGTGCCAGCAGTGGGCCTAGCGGCACAGATACGCAGTATTTT.

This chain uses TRBV5-6 with TRBJ2-7, with a possible D match to TRBD2 (7 bases). Germline V gene lookup returns CDR1 SGHDT and CDR2 YYEEEE. This CDR3 is 14 amino acids long. Trimming removed 2 bases from V and 5 bases from J, with 14 bases in between. The CDR3 protein is CASSFRGAFDEQYF. The DNA for the CDR3 is TGTGCCAGCAGCTTCCGGGGGGCGTTCGACGAGCAGTACTTC.

The chain couples TRBV7-9 to TRBJ2-5, with 9 bases matching TRBD1. The CDR3 is made up of 15 amino acids. V trimming: 5 bases; J trimming: 5 bases; junction bases outside the gene matches: 9. Germline V gives CDR1 SEHNR, CDR2 FQNEAQ (reference sequence). The DNA for the CDR3 is TGTGCCAGCAGCATGGGGGACAGGGCAGGGGAGACCCAGTACTTC. Amino acids: CASSMGDRAGETQYF.

This sequence joins TRBV2 and TRBJ2-5, with 7 bases lining up with TRBD1. Losses at the gene ends were 5 bases for V and 2 bases for J; bases not matched to a gene: 8. Germline V lookup: CDR1 SNHLY, CDR2 FYNNEI. The CDR3 is 15 amino acids. CDR3 protein: CASSRAGTEQETQYF. The CDR3 DNA reads as TGTGCCAGCAGTAGAGCCGGGACAGAGCAAGAGACCCAGTACTTC.

The J gene is TRBJ1-4, the V gene TRBV7-2, with 7 positions matching TRBD1. The ends lost 5 bases at V and 8 bases at J; junction bases unmatched: 11. The CDR3 runs 15 residues. The germline gives CDR1 SGHTA, CDR2 FQGNSA. Here the CDR3 reads CASSPQRGRWEKLFF. In nucleotides, the CDR3 is TGTGCCAGCAGCCCCCAGAGGGGGCGGTGGGAAAAACTGTTTTTT.